This T cell receptor beta chain was sequenced in a study of blood T cell repertoires in COVID-19. Background on the study: Material from acute and convalescent COVID-19 was sourced from the United States, Italy and Spain. Nucleic acid was either cDNA or gDNA, and it came from T cells, B-cell-depleted T cells, or PBMCs.

Germline CDR1 GTSNPN, CDR2 SVGIG (reference sequence). The CDR3 runs 14 residues. Trimming pared 3 bases from V and 5 bases from J, leaving 14 bases between. Generated by immunoSEQ multiplex PCR, the TCRdb table keeps only in-frame clones and is missing some. The sample lists a few hundred thousand clones, roughly 88% occurring once. The clonotype comes from a woman younger than 35 who had been exposed to COVID-19. The chain employs TRBV30 and TRBJ1-5; D is uncertain. Sequenced: PBMCs or T cells enriched from blood (not recorded which). CDR3 DNA sequence: TGTGCCTGGAGCGCGCAGGTAGGCTATCAGCCCCAGCATTTT. Its protein is CAWSAQVGYQPQHF.